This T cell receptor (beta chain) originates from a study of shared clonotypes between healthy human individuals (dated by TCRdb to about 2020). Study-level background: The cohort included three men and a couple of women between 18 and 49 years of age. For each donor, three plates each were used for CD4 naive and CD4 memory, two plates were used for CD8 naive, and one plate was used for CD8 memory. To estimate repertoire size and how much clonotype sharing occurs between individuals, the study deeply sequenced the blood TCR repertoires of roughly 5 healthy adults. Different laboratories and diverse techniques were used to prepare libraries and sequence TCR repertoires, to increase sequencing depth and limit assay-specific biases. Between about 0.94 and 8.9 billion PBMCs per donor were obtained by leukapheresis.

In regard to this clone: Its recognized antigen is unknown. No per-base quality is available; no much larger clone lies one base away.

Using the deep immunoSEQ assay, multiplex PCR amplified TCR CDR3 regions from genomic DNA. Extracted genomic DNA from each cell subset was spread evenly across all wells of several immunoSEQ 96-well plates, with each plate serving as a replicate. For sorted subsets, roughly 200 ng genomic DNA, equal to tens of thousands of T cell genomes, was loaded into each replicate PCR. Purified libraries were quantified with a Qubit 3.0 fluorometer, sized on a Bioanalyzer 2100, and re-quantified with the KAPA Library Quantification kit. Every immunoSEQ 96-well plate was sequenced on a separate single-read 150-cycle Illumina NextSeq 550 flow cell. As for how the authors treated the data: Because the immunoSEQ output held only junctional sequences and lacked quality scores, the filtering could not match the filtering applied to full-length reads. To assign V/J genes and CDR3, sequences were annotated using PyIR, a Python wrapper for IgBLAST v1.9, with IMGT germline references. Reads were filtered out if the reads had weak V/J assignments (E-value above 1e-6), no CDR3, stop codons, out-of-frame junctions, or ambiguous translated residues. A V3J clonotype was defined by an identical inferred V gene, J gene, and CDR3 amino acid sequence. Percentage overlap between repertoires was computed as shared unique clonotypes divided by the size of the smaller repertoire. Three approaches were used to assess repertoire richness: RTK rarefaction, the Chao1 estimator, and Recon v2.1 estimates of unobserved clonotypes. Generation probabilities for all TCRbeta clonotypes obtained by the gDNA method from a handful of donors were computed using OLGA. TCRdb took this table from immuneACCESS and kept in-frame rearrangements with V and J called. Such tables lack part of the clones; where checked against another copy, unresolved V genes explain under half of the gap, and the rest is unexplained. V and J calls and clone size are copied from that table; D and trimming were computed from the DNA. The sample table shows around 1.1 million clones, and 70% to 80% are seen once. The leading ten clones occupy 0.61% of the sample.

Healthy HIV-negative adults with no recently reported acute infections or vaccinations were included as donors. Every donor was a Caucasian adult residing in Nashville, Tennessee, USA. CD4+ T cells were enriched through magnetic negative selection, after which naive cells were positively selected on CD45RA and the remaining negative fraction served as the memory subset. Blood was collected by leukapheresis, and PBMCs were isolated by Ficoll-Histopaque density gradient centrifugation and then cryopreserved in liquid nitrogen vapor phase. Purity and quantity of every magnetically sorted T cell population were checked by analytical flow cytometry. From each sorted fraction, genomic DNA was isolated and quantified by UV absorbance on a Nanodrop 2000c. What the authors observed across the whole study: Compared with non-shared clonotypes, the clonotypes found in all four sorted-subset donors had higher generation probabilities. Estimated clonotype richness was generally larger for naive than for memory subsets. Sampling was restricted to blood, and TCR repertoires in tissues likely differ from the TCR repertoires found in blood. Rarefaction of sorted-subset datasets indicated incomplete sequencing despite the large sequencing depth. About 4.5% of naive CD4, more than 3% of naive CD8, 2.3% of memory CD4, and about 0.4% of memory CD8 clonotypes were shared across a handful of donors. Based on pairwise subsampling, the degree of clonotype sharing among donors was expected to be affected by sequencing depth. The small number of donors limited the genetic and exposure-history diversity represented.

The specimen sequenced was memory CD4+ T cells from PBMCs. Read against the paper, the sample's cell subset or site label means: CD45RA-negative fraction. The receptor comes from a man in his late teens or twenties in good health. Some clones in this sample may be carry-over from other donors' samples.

The DNA sequence is TGCGCCAGCAGCTTTTCCGAGTACAATGAGCAGTTCTTC. This translates into CASSFSEYNEQFF. The chain joins TRBV5-1 to TRBJ2-1, with no confident D gene call. From cysteine to phenylalanine, the CDR3 is 13 amino acids long. CDR3 DNA is the only sequence kept; it has 39 bases, read in frame from the first base. The germline V gene supplies CDR1 SGHRS and CDR2 YFSETQ. V is cut by 2 bases and J by 4 bases, and the space between the germline ends is 7 bases. The CDR3 plus the reference TRBV5-1 and TRBJ2-1 genes for the other parts give the full variable domain: KAGVTQTPRYLIKTRGQQVTLSCSPISGHRSVSWYQQTPGQGLQFLFEYFSETQRNKGNFPGRFSGRQFSNSRSEMNVSTLELGDSALYLCASSFSEYNEQFFGPGTRLTVL.